This passage covers 28 T cell receptor beta chains from one sample sequenced in a study of long-term antiretroviral therapy in people with HIV. Version v3.0 of the immunoSEQ assay was performed at survey level. The table came from immunoSEQ multiplex PCR; TCRdb's copy has only in-frame clones and leaves some out. The sample contains about 22,000 clones, around nine tenths of which appear only once. The sample here was unsorted PBMCs, taken 0.6 years after starting antiretroviral therapy. All receptors derive from a man aged 60 to 69 with HIV.

The V call is TRBV10-1, the J call TRBJ2-1, with 9 positions matching TRBD2. The CDR3 runs 17 residues. Germline assignment: CDR1 WNHNN and CDR2 SYGVQD (reference sequence). Losses at the gene ends were 4 bases for V and 0 bases for J; bases not matched to a gene: 7. The CDR3 nucleotides are TGCGCCAGCAGTGCGTTGGCGGGGGGGAGCTCCTACAATGAGCAGTTCTTC. Its protein is CASSALAGGSSYNEQFF.

V gene TRBV18 combines with J gene TRBJ1-2, with 10 bases aligning to TRBD1. The CDR3 covers 15 residues. J was trimmed by 7 bases and V by 2 bases; bases with no gene match: 7. Per germline, CDR1 KGHSH and CDR2 LQKENI. In DNA, the CDR3 is TGTGCCAGCTCACCAGTGCCGACAGGGGGCTTTGGCTACACCTTC. This encodes CASSPVPTGGFGYTF.

The V and J genes are TRBV7-2 and TRBJ2-3, with 7 bases lining up with TRBD2. CDR1 is SGHTA, CDR2 FQGNSA, per germline. CDR3 size: 17 residues. The V and J ends lost 3 bases and 3 bases, in that order; junction bases with no gene match: 12. CDR3 amino acids: CASSFLGGRAETDTQYF. CDR3 DNA sequence: TGTGCCAGCAGCTTCTTAGGCGGGAGAGCTGAGACAGATACGCAGTATTTT.

CDR3 sequence: CASRMERDTQYF. CDR3 coding DNA: TGTGCCAGCAGAATGGAGAGAGATACGCAGTATTTT. The chain joins TRBV11-2 to TRBJ2-3; D unresolved. The V end was cut by 6 bases, the J end by 5 bases, with 9 bases between. Germline V CDR1 and CDR2: SGHAT, FQNNGV. There are 12 residues in the CDR3.

The rearrangement joins TRBV2 to TRBJ2-5; 8 bases align to TRBD1. The CDR3 consists of 18 residues. Germline lookup yields CDR1 SNHLY and CDR2 FYNNEI. With V trimmed by 5 bases and J by 2 bases, 16 bases remained unmatched. The CDR3 coding sequence is TGTGCCAGCAGTCAAACCGCCGGGACAGGAACACCACAAGAGACCCAGTACTTC. It codes for CASSQTAGTGTPQETQYF.

The chain joins TRBV5-4 to TRBJ2-1, with 9 bases aligning to TRBD2. J was trimmed by 7 bases and V by 0 bases; bases with no gene match: 20. Per germline, CDR1 SGHNT and CDR2 YYREEE (reference sequence). The CDR3 runs 20 residues. CDR3 loop: CASSLAYGSGSLIPMNEQFF. CDR3 DNA: TGTGCCAGCAGCTTGGCCTATGGTAGCGGGAGTTTAATACCGATGAATGAGCAGTTCTTC.

The rearrangement uses TRBV7-3 and TRBJ2-2; 8 positions agree with TRBD1. Per germline, CDR1 SGHTA and CDR2 FQGTGA. The CDR3 is made up of 15 amino acids. J lost 5 bases, V lost 2 bases, and 4 bases had no gene match. CDR3 protein: CASSLQQGETGELFF. DNA of the CDR3: TGTGCCAGCAGCTTACAACAGGGGGAGACCGGGGAGCTGTTTTTT.

This clone was counted once. This chain joins TRBV28 and TRBJ1-5, with D uncertain. The CDR3 spans 14 residues. Looked up from germline, CDR1 is MDHEN and CDR2 is SYDVKM. V was cut by 3 bases and J by 4 bases, with 10 bases left in between. In DNA, the CDR3 is TGTGCCAGCAGTTTCGAACCTTATAATCAGCCCCAGCATTTT. Translated: CASSFEPYNQPQHF.

V usage is TRBV28 and J usage is TRBJ2-5; either TRBD1 or TRBD2 may fit D (5 bases each). V was trimmed by 6 bases and J by 5 bases, leaving 13 bases between them. This CDR3 region has 13 residues. Germline lookup yields CDR1 MDHEN and CDR2 SYDVKM. Here the CDR3 DNA reads TGTGCCAGCAGCGGGACGCCCGGGGAGACCCAGTACTTC. It translates to CASSGTPGETQYF.

This chain joins TRBV10-1 and TRBJ2-7, with 11 bases aligning to TRBD1. The germline gives CDR1 WNHNN, CDR2 SYGVQD (reference sequence). There are 20 residues in the CDR3. Trimming at V came to 3 bases and at J to 3 bases, leaving 19 bases not matched to a gene. CDR3 sequence (DNA): TGCGCCAGCAGTGAAGCCCCCGGGAGAGGACAGGGGGCCTTACACTACGAGCAGTACTTC. It encodes CASSEAPGRGQGALHYEQYF.

CDR3 sequence: CASSPTEFYGYTF. The DNA for the CDR3 is TGTGCCAGCAGCCCGACGGAATTCTATGGCTACACCTTC. The chain recombines TRBV7-2 with TRBJ1-2; D ambiguous. The CDR3 is 13 residues long. Trimming shortened V by 5 bases and J by 4 bases, and 11 bases separated the two germline ends. Germline V gene lookup returns CDR1 SGHTA and CDR2 FQGNSA.

The CDR3 protein is CASSVAGAGGGQETQYF. The CDR3 DNA reads TGTGCCAGCAGCGTAGCTGGGGCAGGGGGTGGGCAAGAGACCCAGTACTTC. The V gene is TRBV9, the J gene TRBJ2-5, with TRBD1 identical over 7 bases. J lost 2 bases, V lost 0 bases, and 10 bases had no gene match. Germline lookup yields CDR1 SGDLS and CDR2 YYNGEE. This CDR3 has 17 amino acids.

This clone was counted a few times. The chain uses TRBV19 and TRBJ1-4, with 7 bases fitting TRBD1. The J segment lost 5 bases and the V segment lost 5 bases, leaving 2 bases of the junction unmatched. CDR1 is LNHDA, CDR2 SQIVND, per germline (reference sequence). This CDR3 has 13 residues. Here the CDR3 reads CASSVRGNEKLFF. Here the CDR3 DNA reads TGTGCCAGTAGTGTCAGGGGGAATGAAAAACTGTTTTTT. The variable domain in full, completed from reference TRBV19 and TRBJ1-4, reads DGGITQSPKYLFRKEGQNVTLSCEQNLNHDAMYWYRQDPGQGLRLIYYSQIVNDFQKGDIAEGYSVSREKKESFPLTVTSAQKNPTAFYLCASSVRGNEKLFFGSGTQLSVL.

The gene calls are TRBV18 and TRBJ1-2, with D hard to call. CDR3 length: 15 residues. Deletions cut 1 base from V and 8 bases from J, with 17 bases between. The germline V gene has CDR1 KGHSH and CDR2 LQKENI. The CDR3 bases are TGTGCCAGCTCACCACGGTCTCTTGAGGGAGGCGGCTACACCTTC. This encodes CASSPRSLEGGGYTF.

The CDR3 DNA follows: TGTGCCAGCAGCAAACGGTGGCAGGGAATTAGCGGGGGTATACAAGAGTACTTC. Protein product: CASSKRWQGISGGIQEYF. The chain uses TRBV21-1 and TRBJ2-5; the table assigns TRBD2, which was not confirmed against the DNA. TRBV21-1 is marked as a pseudogene. The CDR3 sequence is 18 residues long.

In DNA form, the CDR3 reads TGTGCCAGCAGCCAATGGACAGGGCCGGGACAGCCCCAGCATTTT. Encoded protein: CASSQWTGPGQPQHF. The chain uses TRBV5-5 and TRBJ1-5, with 8 bases aligning to TRBD1. Germline values: CDR1 SGHKS, CDR2 YYEKEE (reference sequence). The CDR3 totals 15 residues. J lost 7 bases, V lost 4 bases, and 10 bases had no gene match.

V gene TRBV5-1 combines with J gene TRBJ2-3; D ambiguous. This CDR3 comprises 14 residues. The germline V gene has CDR1 SGHRS and CDR2 YFSETQ. The ends were cut back, 0 bases at V and 2 bases at J, with 7 bases in the middle. For the CDR3, the DNA is TGCGCCAGCAGCTTGGGCAGTAACACAGATACGCAGTATTTT. This encodes CASSLGSNTDTQYF.

The chain's CDR3 is CASSASTGDTGELFF. In DNA form, the CDR3 reads TGCGCCAGCAGTGCTTCTACAGGAGACACCGGGGAGCTGTTTTTT. This sequence joins TRBV5-1 and TRBJ2-2, with D possibly matching TRBD1 (5 bases). The CDR3 has 15 residues. V was clipped by 5 bases and J by 3 bases, with 14 bases between them. CDR1 and CDR2 from the germline V gene are SGHRS and YFSETQ.

The chain is built from TRBV11-1 and TRBJ2-2, with D perhaps matching TRBD2 (7 bases). The CDR3 contains 15 residues. CDR1 and CDR2 (germline): SGHAT, FQDESV (reference sequence). The V gene lost 5 bases and the J gene lost 4 bases, with 14 bases spanning the gap. In DNA form, the CDR3 reads TGTGCCAGCAGCCAAGGGGGGGATCTCACCGGGGAGCTGTTTTTT. The encoded protein is CASSQGGDLTGELFF.

The rearrangement uses TRBV19 and TRBJ1-3; a weak D match, TRBD1 (5 bases). The CDR3 sequence is 16 residues long. Germline CDR1 and CDR2: LNHDA and SQIVND (reference sequence). Trimming pared 1 base from V and 0 bases from J, leaving 10 bases between. The CDR3 region is CASSIGGRLSGNTIYF. CDR3 DNA sequence: TGTGCCAGTAGTATAGGGGGACGGCTCTCTGGAAACACCATATATTTT.

This rearrangement joins TRBV5-6 to TRBJ1-2; D call uncertain. The V end lost 0 bases, the J end lost 8 bases, and 14 bases lay between the germline ends. CDR3 length: 14 residues. The germline V gene has CDR1 SGHDT and CDR2 YYEEEE. CDR3 nucleotides: TGTGCCAGCAGCTTGGACGGTGGAAGGCGGGGCTACACCTTC. It translates to CASSLDGGRRGYTF.

The V call is TRBV21-1, the J call TRBJ2-1; TRBD1 is the table's D call, not checked against the DNA. TRBV21-1 is a listed pseudogene. The CDR3 totals 13 residues. In nucleotides, the CDR3 is TGTGCCCGAACGGGACAGTTATATTATGAGCAGTTCTTC. As protein: CARTGQLYYEQFF.

As DNA, the CDR3 is TGTGCCAGCAAGAGCCTATGGACTGAAGCTTTCTTT. Translating gives CASKSLWTEAFF. The chain combines TRBV6-5 with TRBJ1-1; no clear D. Between the trimmed V and J ends, which lost 7 bases and 5 bases, there was a span of 11 bases. The germline V gene encodes CDR1 MNHEY and CDR2 SVGAGI. This CDR3 is built from 12 residues.

This sequence joins TRBV11-2 and TRBJ2-5; 14 bases align to TRBD2. V gave up 4 bases and J gave up 4 bases; unmatched junction bases: 5. The CDR3 is made up of 16 amino acids. Per germline, CDR1 SGHAT and CDR2 FQNNGV. In DNA form, the CDR3 reads TGTGCCAGCAGCTGGGGGACTAGCGGGGGTGCAGAGACCCAGTACTTC. Encoded protein: CASSWGTSGGAETQYF.

Comment on this clone: The junction departs from germline at one end; a sequencing error may be responsible. In DNA form, the CDR3 reads TGTGCCAGCAGGGAAGCGGGGGGGGACACAGATACGCAGTATTTT. It specifies CASREAGGDTDTQYF. V is TRBV6-1 and J is TRBJ2-3; 10 nucleotides line up with TRBD2. The CDR3 is 15 amino acids. The V gene's germline CDR1 is MNHNS and CDR2 SASEGT.

V usage is TRBV10-1 and J usage is TRBJ2-1, with 7 bases lining up with TRBD2. J lost 2 bases, V lost 3 bases, and 7 bases had no gene match. Germline CDR1 is WNHNN and CDR2 is SYGVQD (reference sequence). This CDR3 spans 16 amino acids. The CDR3 loop reads CASSDLGRNPYNEQFF. Here the CDR3 DNA reads TGCGCCAGCAGTGACCTCGGGAGGAACCCCTACAATGAGCAGTTCTTC.

The J gene is TRBJ1-2, the V gene TRBV19; maybe TRBD1 (6 bases). The CDR3 length is 15 residues. CDR1 is LNHDA, CDR2 SQIVND, per germline (reference sequence). V lost 4 bases and J 7 bases, leaving 19 bases between the germline ends. This CDR3 is CASSSLLYRVRGYTF. CDR3 in DNA: TGTGCCAGTAGTAGCCTTCTTTACAGGGTTCGTGGCTACACCTTC.

This chain joins TRBV5-1 and TRBJ1-1; perhaps TRBD1 as D (5 bases). V lost 3 bases and J 2 bases, leaving 8 bases between the germline ends. Germline lookup yields CDR1 SGHRS and CDR2 YFSETQ. The CDR3 length is 13 residues. The CDR3 loop reads CASSSQGNTEAFF. The CDR3 bases are TGCGCCAGCAGCTCCCAGGGTAACACTGAAGCTTTCTTT.